Here is one TCR beta chain with its context. Described treatment: oral pan-JAK inhibitor, 5-10 mg twice daily. This entry is derived from a study of CD8+ T cells in alopecia areata. Extraction of RNA preceded its reverse transcription into cDNA, which served as the sequencing template. Sequencing was performed with immunoSEQ multiplex PCR; in TCRdb, only in-frame clones are kept and a portion is missing. The table records 150,000 to 200,000 clones, about 60% of them present only once. The sequence came from a human donor with alopecia areata. This material consisted of CD8+ T cells sorted from blood, taken at week 24, from a patient treated with tofacitinib.

CDR3 DNA: TGTGCCAGCAGTCCCGCCAGTTTGGGCGAGCAGTACTTC. It is translated as CASSPASLGEQYF. The genes are TRBV6-5 and TRBJ2-7, with D uncertain. The germline gives CDR1 MNHEY, CDR2 SVGAGI. V was clipped by 5 bases and J by 6 bases, with 14 bases between them. There are 13 residues in the CDR3.